These 30 T cell receptor beta chains were sequenced from one sample in a study of T cells in Graves' hyperthyroidism and ophthalmopathy. The TCR beta CDR3 regions underwent amplification using RNA transcripts as the source. HTBI primers were employed in a first-round RT-PCR of the TCR CDR3. One entry per CDR3 protein results from TCRdb running MiXCR on the multiplex PCR reads. The sample yields hundreds of thousands of distinct CDR3 sequences, less than 20% seen once. Sequencing input: blood. The source is a woman between 18 and 29 years old with Graves' hyperthyroidism.

This clonotype was detected a few times. This rearrangement joins TRBV20-1 to TRBJ2-3; D unclear. With 6 bases removed from V and 2 bases from J, the gap between germline ends came to 15 bases. The V gene's germline CDR1 is DFQATT and CDR2 SNEGSKA (reference sequence). The CDR3 is 14 residues long. The DNA for the CDR3 is TGCAGTGCACCCCATAGGGATTTCACAGATACGCAGTATTTT. Its translation is CSAPHRDFTDTQYF.

In regard to this clonotype: Its ends do not fully match the called genes, so a read error is possible. The V call is TRBV5-1, the J call TRBJ1-3; no clear D. This CDR3 region has 14 residues. Germline-derived CDR1 and CDR2 are SGHRS and YFSETQ. CDR3 loop: CVSSLLPSGNTIYF. The DNA for the CDR3 is TGCGTCAGCAGCCTCCTCCCCTCTGGAAACACCATATATTTT.

This clonotype was seen repeatedly, ten times or more. The V call is TRBV7-2, the J call TRBJ2-1; the D is unclear. The V gene lost 5 bases and the J gene lost 7 bases, with 9 bases spanning the gap. Germline V gives CDR1 SGHTA, CDR2 FQGNSA. The CDR3 length is 12 residues. Written as DNA, the CDR3 is TGTGCCAGCAGCCCAGTCGATAATGAGCAGTTCTTC. Translating gives CASSPVDNEQFF.

This clonotype appeared many times. This chain connects TRBV5-1 to TRBJ2-1; TRBD2 agrees at 10 bases. The CDR3 extends over 15 amino acids. The V gene's germline CDR1 is SGHRS and CDR2 YFSETQ. Trimming cost V 1 base and J 8 bases; bases outside gene matches: 6. The CDR3 is CASSLQAGGPHEQFF. CDR3 DNA sequence: TGCGCCAGCAGCTTGCAAGCGGGAGGGCCTCATGAGCAGTTCTTC.

In its sample, this clonotype was seen many times. V and J are TRBV2 and TRBJ2-7; D remains ambiguous. The CDR3 has 12 residues. CDR1 and CDR2 from the germline V gene are SNHLY and FYNNEI. V lost 3 bases to trimming and J lost 5 bases, with 8 bases between them. DNA of the CDR3: TGTGCCAGCAGTGATCCTCCCCACGAGCAGTACTTC. It is translated as CASSDPPHEQYF.

This clonotype has a handful of counts. The gene calls are TRBV29-1 and TRBJ1-3; the D is unclear. This CDR3 spans 14 amino acids. V shed 0 bases and J shed 1 base, with 7 bases lying between them. Looked up from germline, CDR1 is SQVTM and CDR2 is ANQGSEA. In DNA, the CDR3 is TGCAGCGTTGAAGATGGACTTTCTGGAAACACCATATATTTT. Encoded protein: CSVEDGLSGNTIYF. The full variable domain, its missing parts supplied by reference TRBV29-1 and TRBJ1-3, is SAVISQKPSRDICQRGTSLTIQCQVDSQVTMMFWYRQQPGQSLTLIATANQGSEATYESGFVIDKFPISRPNLTFSTLTVSNMSPEDSSIYLCSVEDGLSGNTIYFGEGSWLTVV.

The chain combines TRBV6-1 with TRBJ2-7; 11 bases line up with TRBD1. The CDR3 spans 14 residues. In germline, CDR1 is MNHNS, CDR2 SASEGT. The V segment lost 5 bases and the J segment 4 bases; nucleotides outside the gene matches: 4. This CDR3 reads CASSRGTGGYEQYF. The CDR3 bases are TGTGCCAGCAGTAGGGGGACAGGGGGATACGAGCAGTACTTC.

This clonotype has at least ten counts. The V gene is TRBV6-5, the J gene TRBJ2-6; D is perhaps TRBD1 (6 bases). The CDR3 is 18 amino acids. The V gene lost 2 bases and the J gene lost 0 bases, with 14 bases spanning the gap. From germline, CDR1 is MNHEY and CDR2 SVGAGI. The CDR3 protein is CASSYVGQVFSGANVLTF. For the CDR3, the DNA is TGTGCCAGCAGTTACGTGGGACAAGTCTTCTCTGGGGCCAACGTCCTGACTTTC.

The rearrangement joins TRBV5-5 to TRBJ1-1; D call uncertain. Germline assignment: CDR1 SGHKS and CDR2 YYEKEE (reference sequence). V was clipped by 6 bases and J by 11 bases, with 26 bases between them. The CDR3 is 15 amino acids. The CDR3 DNA sequence: TGTGCCAGCAACCCCGGGGTTTTGGCAGTCGAGAGGGCTTTCTTT. Protein product: CASNPGVLAVERAFF.

Many counts were recorded for this clonotype. The rearrangement joins TRBV3-1 to TRBJ2-2; D remains unclear. This CDR3 has 12 amino acids. The V end lost 10 bases, the J end lost 1 base, and 7 bases lay between the germline ends. Germline V gene lookup returns CDR1 LGHDT and CDR2 YNNKEL (reference sequence). The CDR3 coding sequence is TGTGCCACTCTAGGGAACACCGGGGAGCTGTTTTTT. Its translation: CATLGNTGELFF.

This clonotype was found many times. The CDR3 spells CASSSTGVPRETQYF. Here the CDR3 DNA reads TGTGCCAGCAGTTCCACCGGTGTACCGCGAGAGACCCAGTACTTC. This chain links TRBV6-5 with TRBJ2-5, with D uncertain. CDR1 MNHEY and CDR2 SVGAGI come from the germline V gene. This CDR3 has 15 amino acids. V was shortened by 4 bases and J by 4 bases, with 16 bases between the two germline ends.

This clonotype was observed a handful of times. This chain links TRBV10-2 with TRBJ1-3, with D possibly TRBD1 on 5 matching bases. The V gene's germline CDR1 is WSHSY and CDR2 SAAADI. V was pared by 6 bases and J by 5 bases, with 11 bases between. The CDR3 covers 13 residues. CDR3 in DNA: TGCGCCAGCAGGGAAGACAGCCGAAACACCATATATTTT. Residues: CASREDSRNTIYF.

This clonotype was seen at least ten times. J is TRBJ2-1 and V is TRBV7-3; no reliable D call. The CDR3 is 16 residues long. V was pared by 0 bases and J by 0 bases, with 9 bases between. Germline assignment: CDR1 SGHTA and CDR2 FQGTGA. The CDR3 bases are TGTGCCAGCAGCTTAACGGACGGCAGCTCCTACAATGAGCAGTTCTTC. Translated, it gives CASSLTDGSSYNEQFF. The full variable domain, in which reference TRBV7-3 and TRBJ2-1 provide the parts outside the CDR3, is GAGVSQTPSNKVTEKGKYVELRCDPISGHTALYWYRQSLGQGPEFLIYFQGTGAADDSGLPNDRFFAVRPEGSVSTLKIQRTERGDSAVYLCASSLTDGSSYNEQFFGPGTRLTVL.

This clonotype was counted many times. The chain joins TRBV28 to TRBJ1-5, with TRBD1 as a possible D gene (5 bases). V was trimmed by 10 bases and J by 3 bases, leaving 13 bases between them. From germline, CDR1 is MDHEN and CDR2 SYDVKM. The CDR3 has 13 amino acids. The CDR3 is CANGAAYNQPQHF. DNA for the CDR3: TGTGCCAACGGGGCGGCTTACAATCAGCCCCAGCATTTT. Filled out from reference TRBV28 and TRBJ1-5, the complete variable domain reads DVKVTQSSRYLVKRTGEKVFLECVQDMDHENMFWYRQDPGLGLRLIYFSYDVKMKEKGDIPEGYSVSREKKERFSLILESASTNQTSMYLCANGAAYNQPQHFGDGTRLSIL.

The chain combines TRBV12-3 or TRBV12-4 with TRBJ2-5; D possibly corresponds to TRBD1 (6 bases). The CDR3 contains 16 residues. The V gene lost 6 bases and the J gene lost 0 bases, with 17 bases spanning the gap. CDR3 sequence (DNA): TGTGCCAGCAGCGACTTACTACAGGGAAACCAAGAGACCCAGTACTTC. Its protein product is CASSDLLQGNQETQYF.

At least ten counts were recorded for this clonotype. The chain has TRBV6-2 or TRBV6-3 and TRBJ1-1, with 9 bases matching TRBD1. Germline CDR1 reads MNHEY; CDR2 reads SVGEGT. The CDR3 is 14 residues long. The V gene end was trimmed by 6 bases and the J gene end by 5 bases; junction bases not matched to a gene: 7. The CDR3 bases are TGTGCCAGCAGCTCACAGGGGGCAGGAACTGAAGCTTTCTTT. Protein product: CASSSQGAGTEAFF.

This clonotype was detected ten times or more. The genes are TRBV7-6 and TRBJ2-7; 7 bases map to TRBD2. The CDR3 loop spans 15 amino acids. The V segment lost 0 bases and the J segment 5 bases; nucleotides outside the gene matches: 7. The V gene's germline CDR1 is SGHVS and CDR2 FNYEAQ. CDR3 sequence: CASSLAGAGRDEQYF. The CDR3 DNA follows: TGTGCCAGCAGCTTAGCGGGAGCAGGGAGGGACGAGCAGTACTTC.

There are many counts of this clonotype. The V call is TRBV20-1, the J call TRBJ1-5; possible D gene TRBD1, 5 bases. Deletions cut 8 bases from V and 3 bases from J, with 14 bases between. The germline V gene has CDR1 DFQATT and CDR2 SNEGSKA (reference sequence). The CDR3 contains 13 residues. CDR3 nucleotide sequence: TGCAGTACCCACTCGGGACTCAATCAGCCCCAGCATTTT. Translated: CSTHSGLNQPQHF.

This clonotype was picked up many times. This chain connects TRBV12-3 or TRBV12-4 to TRBJ1-6; D remains unclear. The CDR3 contains 14 residues. The V gene lost 1 base and the J gene lost 6 bases, with 7 bases spanning the gap. CDR3 protein: CASSLVEVNSPLHF. In DNA form, the CDR3 reads TGTGCCAGCAGTTTAGTCGAGGTTAATTCACCCCTCCACTTT.

This clonotype came up many times. The V call is TRBV7-3, the J call TRBJ2-3; no clear D. The CDR3 has 13 amino acids. Trimming removed 6 bases from V and 1 base from J, with 8 bases in between. Germline V gene sequence: CDR1 SGHTA, CDR2 FQGTGA. CDR3 nucleotides: TGTGCCAGCAGTGGGGTTGGCACAGATACGCAGTATTTT. Its translation: CASSGVGTDTQYF.

The table lists this clonotype with many counts. The CDR3 DNA follows: TGTGCCAGCAGCTTAACTAGTGAAGAGACCCAGTACTTC. The encoded protein is CASSLTSEETQYF. The J gene is TRBJ2-5, the V gene TRBV7-3; D remains unclear. CDR3 length equals 13 residues. Germline CDR1 SGHTA, CDR2 FQGTGA. V was clipped by 0 bases and J by 3 bases, with 5 bases between them. The full variable domain, in which reference TRBV7-3 and TRBJ2-5 provide the parts outside the CDR3, is GAGVSQTPSNKVTEKGKYVELRCDPISGHTALYWYRQSLGQGPEFLIYFQGTGAADDSGLPNDRFFAVRPEGSVSTLKIQRTERGDSAVYLCASSLTSEETQYFGPGTRLLVL.

The chain has TRBV4-1 and TRBJ1-4; 8 nucleotides match TRBD1. Looked up from germline, CDR1 is MGHRA and CDR2 is YSYEKL. Unmatched junction bases numbered 5, after V lost 1 base and J lost 7 bases. This CDR3 has 15 residues. The DNA for the CDR3 is TGCGCCAGCAGCCAAGCTACAGGGGGGGGTGAAAAACTGTTTTTT. It encodes CASSQATGGGEKLFF.

In this sample, this clonotype turned up many times. The V call is TRBV5-1, the J call TRBJ2-7, with D tentatively TRBD1 or TRBD2 (5 bases each). This CDR3 is 14 amino acids long. V was trimmed by 4 bases and J by 5 bases, leaving 16 bases between them. The germline V gene has CDR1 SGHRS and CDR2 YFSETQ. Here the CDR3 DNA reads TGCGCCAGCAGCAGAGAGGGGACGGGGAACGAGCAGTACTTC. Translation: CASSREGTGNEQYF.

The chain uses TRBV19 and TRBJ1-1; D is ambiguous. Germline assignment: CDR1 LNHDA and CDR2 SQIVND (reference sequence). Trimming stripped 3 bases from V and 0 bases from J, with 5 bases between. The CDR3 has 13 residues. CDR3 protein: CASSMDLNTEAFF. The CDR3 region has the DNA TGTGCCAGTAGTATGGACCTGAACACTGAAGCTTTCTTT.

This clonotype was seen more than once but under ten times. The chain has TRBV24-1 and TRBJ2-7, with D possibly TRBD2 on 5 matching bases. Germline lookup yields CDR1 KGHDR and CDR2 SFDVKD. CDR3 length: 15 amino acids. V lost 3 bases and J 2 bases, leaving 13 bases between the germline ends. Here the CDR3 reads CATSDGPAVTYEQYF. The CDR3 nucleotides are TGTGCCACCAGTGATGGACCAGCGGTGACCTACGAGCAGTACTTC.

This clonotype was detected many times. Written as DNA, the CDR3 is TGTGCCACCCGACAGTTCATGAACACTGAAGCTTTCTTT. Translation: CATRQFMNTEAFF. The chain uses TRBV10-3 and TRBJ1-1, with a tentative D call TRBD1 (5 bases). The CDR3 extends over 13 amino acids. Between the trimmed V and J ends, which lost 10 bases and 0 bases, there was a span of 12 bases. Germline values: CDR1 ENHRY, CDR2 SYGVKD.

The chain uses TRBV7-9 and TRBJ2-1; 11 bases match TRBD1. Germline CDR1 is SEHNR and CDR2 is FQNEAQ (reference sequence). J lost 11 bases, V lost 9 bases, and 9 bases had no gene match. There are 13 residues in the CDR3. For the CDR3, the DNA is TGTGCCAGTCCGAGGACAGGGGGCGATCAGCAGTTCTTC. This codes for CASPRTGGDQQFF.

This clonotype showed up many times. The V gene is TRBV7-2, the J gene TRBJ2-5; 8 nucleotides line up with TRBD2. Germline trimming cut 5 bases from V and 4 bases from J; bases unmatched to any gene: 9. Germline CDR1 reads SGHTA; CDR2 reads FQGNSA. CDR3 size: 15 residues. DNA of the CDR3: TGTGCCAGCAGCGGACGGGGGGGCCGAACAGAGACCCAGTACTTC. Its protein product is CASSGRGGRTETQYF. Variable domain in full (rest from reference TRBV7-2 and TRBJ2-5): GAGVSQSPSNKVTEKGKDVELRCDPISGHTALYWYRQSLGQGLEFLIYFQGNSAPDKSGLPSDRFSAERTGGSVSTLTIQRTQQEDSAVYLCASSGRGGRTETQYFGPGTRLLVL.

This rearrangement joins TRBV28 to TRBJ1-3; perhaps TRBD1 as D (5 bases). The germline gives CDR1 MDHEN, CDR2 SYDVKM. The V end lost 7 bases, the J end lost 2 bases, and 15 bases lay between the germline ends. This CDR3 contains 15 residues. The CDR3 region is CASISSLGAGNTIYF. CDR3 nucleotide sequence: TGTGCCAGCATCTCAAGCTTAGGGGCTGGAAACACCATATATTTT.

This clonotype was seen a few times. The gene calls are TRBV27 and TRBJ2-1; D might be TRBD1 (5 bases). The V gene's germline CDR1 is MNHEY and CDR2 SMNVEV (reference sequence). The CDR3 has 15 amino acids. The V end lost 0 bases, the J end lost 4 bases, and 10 bases lay between the germline ends. The CDR3 sequence is CASSLSRAVYNEQFF. CDR3 sequence (DNA): TGTGCCAGCAGTTTATCCAGGGCTGTTTACAATGAGCAGTTCTTC.